This TCR beta chain is drawn from a study of blood T cell repertoires in COVID-19. Study as a whole: The samples span acute and convalescent COVID-19 from the United States, Italy and Spain.

Original processing methods: Reference gene primers were amplified, and this amplification served to estimate nucleated cell counts. The protocol was immunoSEQ multiplex PCR, while the TCRdb copy is restricted to in-frame clones and leaves out a portion. Clone size and the V and J calls come from that table; the DNA yielded D and trimming. The repertoire has approximately 74,000 clones, roughly 84% of them found once; the top ten carry approximately 2.4%. This clone was found once. CDR3 length: 16 amino acids. Germline CDR1 and CDR2: SGHDT and YYEEEE. V dropped 1 base and J dropped 1; count of bases not matched to a gene: 5.

The TCR sequence derives from a man aged 80 or over with active or convalescent COVID-19. The sample was peripheral blood. V is TRBV5-6 and J is TRBJ2-7, with 10 bases matching TRBD2. CDR3 coding DNA: TGTGCCAGCAGCTTGTTACTAGCGGGGACGTCCTACGAGCAGTACTTC. Its protein product is CASSLLLAGTSYEQYF.